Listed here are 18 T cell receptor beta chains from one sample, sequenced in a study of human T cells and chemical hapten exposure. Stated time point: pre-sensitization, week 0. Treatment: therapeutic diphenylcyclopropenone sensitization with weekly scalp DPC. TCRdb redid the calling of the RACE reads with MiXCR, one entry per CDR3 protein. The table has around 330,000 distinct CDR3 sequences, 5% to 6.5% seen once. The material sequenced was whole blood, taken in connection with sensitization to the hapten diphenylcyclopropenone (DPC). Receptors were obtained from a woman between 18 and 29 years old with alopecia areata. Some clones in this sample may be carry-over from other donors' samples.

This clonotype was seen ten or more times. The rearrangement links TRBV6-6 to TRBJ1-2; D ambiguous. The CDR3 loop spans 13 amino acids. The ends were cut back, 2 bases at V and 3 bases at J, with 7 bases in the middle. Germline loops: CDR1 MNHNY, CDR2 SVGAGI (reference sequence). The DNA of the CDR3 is TGTGCCAGCAGTTACACAATGGACTATGGCTACACCTTC. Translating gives CASSYTMDYGYTF.

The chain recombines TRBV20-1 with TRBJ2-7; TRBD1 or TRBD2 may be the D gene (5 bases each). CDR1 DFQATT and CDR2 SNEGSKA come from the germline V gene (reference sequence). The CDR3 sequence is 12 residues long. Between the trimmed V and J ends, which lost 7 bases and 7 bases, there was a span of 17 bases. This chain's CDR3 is CSGGTHGREQYF. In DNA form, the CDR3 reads TGCAGTGGGGGGACCCACGGACGGGAGCAGTACTTC.

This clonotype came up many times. The CDR3 nucleotides read TGTGCCAGCAGCTCCCTGTCCAGGGGGCAAGGCACTGAAGCTTTCTTT. It specifies CASSSLSRGQGTEAFF. J is TRBJ1-1 and V is TRBV7-6, with TRBD1 matching over 8 bases. This CDR3 is 16 amino acids long. Germline CDR1 reads SGHVS; CDR2 reads FNYEAQ. Trimming removed 4 bases from V and 4 bases from J; junction bases left unmatched: 11. Using reference TRBV7-6 and TRBJ1-1 for the parts outside the CDR3, the full variable domain is GAGVSQSPRYKVTKRGQDVALRCDPISGHVSLYWYRQALGQGPEFLTYFNYEAQQDKSGLPNDRFSAERPEGSISTLTIQRTEQRDSAMYRCASSSLSRGQGTEAFFGQGTRLTVV.

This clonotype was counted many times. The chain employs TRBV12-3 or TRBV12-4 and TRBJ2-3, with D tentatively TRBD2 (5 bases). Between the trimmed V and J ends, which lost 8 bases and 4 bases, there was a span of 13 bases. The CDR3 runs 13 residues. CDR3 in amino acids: CASLLPGSDTQYF. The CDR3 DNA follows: TGTGCCAGCCTCCTCCCGGGGTCAGATACGCAGTATTTT.

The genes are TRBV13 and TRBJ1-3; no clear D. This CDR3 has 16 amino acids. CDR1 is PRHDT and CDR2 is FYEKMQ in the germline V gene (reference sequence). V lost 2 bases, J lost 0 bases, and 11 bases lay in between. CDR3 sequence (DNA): TGTGCCAGCAGCTTACTAAAGGCGAACTCTGGAAACACCATATATTTT. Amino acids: CASSLLKANSGNTIYF.

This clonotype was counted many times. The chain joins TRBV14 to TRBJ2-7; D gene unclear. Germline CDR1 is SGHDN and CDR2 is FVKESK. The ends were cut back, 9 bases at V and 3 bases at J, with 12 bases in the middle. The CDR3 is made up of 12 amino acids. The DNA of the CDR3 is TGTGCCAGTGGAAAACCGAACTACGAGCAGTACTTC. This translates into CASGKPNYEQYF.

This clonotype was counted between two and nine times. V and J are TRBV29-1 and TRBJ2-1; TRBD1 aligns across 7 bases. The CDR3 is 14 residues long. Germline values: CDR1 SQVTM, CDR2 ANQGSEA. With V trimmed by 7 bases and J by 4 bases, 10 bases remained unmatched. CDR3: CSAPARGSYNEQFF. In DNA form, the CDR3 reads TGCAGCGCCCCGGCCAGGGGGTCTTACAATGAGCAGTTCTTC.

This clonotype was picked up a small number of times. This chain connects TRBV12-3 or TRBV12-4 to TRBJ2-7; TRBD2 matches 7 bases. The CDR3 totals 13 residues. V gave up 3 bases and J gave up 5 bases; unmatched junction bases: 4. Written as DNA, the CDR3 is TGTGCCAGCAGTTTCGGGGGGAGGGACGAGCAGTACTTC. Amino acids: CASSFGGRDEQYF.

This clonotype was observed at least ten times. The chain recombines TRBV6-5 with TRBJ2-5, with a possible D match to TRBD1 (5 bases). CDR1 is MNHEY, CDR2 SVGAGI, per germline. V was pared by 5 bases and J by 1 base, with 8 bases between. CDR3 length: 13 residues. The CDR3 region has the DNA TGTGCCAGCAGTAGGACATTCCAAGAGACCCAGTACTTC. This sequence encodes CASSRTFQETQYF.

Written as DNA, the CDR3 is TGTGCTAGTGGTTTGGGACAGGGTACGACTGGAAACACCATATATTTT. Translating it yields CASGLGQGTTGNTIYF. The chain recombines TRBV12-5 with TRBJ1-3, with 7 bases lining up with TRBD1. Losses at the gene ends were 1 base for V and 2 bases for J; bases not matched to a gene: 5. The CDR3 is made up of 16 amino acids. CDR1 LGHNT and CDR2 FRNRAP come from the germline V gene.

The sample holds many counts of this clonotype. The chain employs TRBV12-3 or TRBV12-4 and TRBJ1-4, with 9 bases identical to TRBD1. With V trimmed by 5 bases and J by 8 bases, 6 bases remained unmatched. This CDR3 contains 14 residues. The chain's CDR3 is CASSPGTGNEKLFF. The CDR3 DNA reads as TGTGCCAGCAGTCCCGGGACAGGGAACGAAAAACTGTTTTTT.

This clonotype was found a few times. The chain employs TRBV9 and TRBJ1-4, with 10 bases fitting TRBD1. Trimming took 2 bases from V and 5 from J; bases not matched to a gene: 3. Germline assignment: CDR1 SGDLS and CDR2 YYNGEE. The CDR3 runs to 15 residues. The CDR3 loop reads CASSVGQGGNEKLFF. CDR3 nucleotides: TGTGCCAGCAGCGTCGGACAGGGGGGAAATGAAAAACTGTTTTTT. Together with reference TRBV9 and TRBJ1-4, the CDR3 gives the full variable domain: DSGVTQTPKHLITATGQRVTLRCSPRSGDLSVYWYQQSLDQGLQFLIQYYNGEERAKGNILERFSAQQFPDLHSELNLSSLELGDSALYFCASSVGQGGNEKLFFGSGTQLSVL.

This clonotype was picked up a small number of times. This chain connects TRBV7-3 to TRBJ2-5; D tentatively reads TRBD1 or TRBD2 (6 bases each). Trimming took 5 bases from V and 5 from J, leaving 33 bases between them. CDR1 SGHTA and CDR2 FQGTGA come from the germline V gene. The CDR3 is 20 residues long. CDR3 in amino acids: CASSPNPPGYLGGPGETQYF. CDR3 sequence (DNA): TGTGCCAGCAGCCCAAATCCCCCTGGTTATTTAGGGGGGCCGGGGGAGACCCAGTACTTC.

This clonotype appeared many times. The CDR3 coding sequence is TGTGCCAGCAGTACCCCAACACACTCTGGGGCCAACGTCCTGACTTTC. This translates into CASSTPTHSGANVLTF. The chain uses TRBV6-2 or TRBV6-3 and TRBJ2-6; the D is unclear. V lost 5 bases and J 0 bases, leaving 11 bases between the germline ends. This CDR3 comprises 16 residues. CDR1 MNHEY and CDR2 SVGEGT come from the germline V gene.

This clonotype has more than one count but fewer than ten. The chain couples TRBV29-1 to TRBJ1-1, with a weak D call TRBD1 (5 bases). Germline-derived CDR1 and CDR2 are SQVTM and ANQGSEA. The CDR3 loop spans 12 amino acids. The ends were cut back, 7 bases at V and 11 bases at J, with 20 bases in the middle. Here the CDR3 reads CSGGPRPRGAFF. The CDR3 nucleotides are TGCAGCGGGGGACCACGACCGCGCGGGGCTTTCTTT. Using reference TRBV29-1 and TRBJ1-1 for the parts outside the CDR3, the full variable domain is SAVISQKPSRDICQRGTSLTIQCQVDSQVTMMFWYRQQPGQSLTLIATANQGSEATYESGFVIDKFPISRPNLTFSTLTVSNMSPEDSSIYLCSGGPRPRGAFFGQGTRLTVV.

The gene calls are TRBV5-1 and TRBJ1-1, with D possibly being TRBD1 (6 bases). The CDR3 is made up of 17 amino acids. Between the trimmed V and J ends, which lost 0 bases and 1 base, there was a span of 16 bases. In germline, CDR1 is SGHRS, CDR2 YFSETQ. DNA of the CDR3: TGCGCCAGCAGCTTGGGGGGGCGTAAGTTTTCGAACACTGAAGCTTTCTTT. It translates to CASSLGGRKFSNTEAFF.

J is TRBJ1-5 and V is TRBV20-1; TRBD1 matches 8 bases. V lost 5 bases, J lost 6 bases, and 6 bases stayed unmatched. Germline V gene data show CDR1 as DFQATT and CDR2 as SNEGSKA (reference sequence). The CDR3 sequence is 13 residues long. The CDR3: CSAPDREGQPQHF. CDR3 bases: TGCAGTGCTCCGGACAGGGAGGGTCAGCCCCAGCATTTT.

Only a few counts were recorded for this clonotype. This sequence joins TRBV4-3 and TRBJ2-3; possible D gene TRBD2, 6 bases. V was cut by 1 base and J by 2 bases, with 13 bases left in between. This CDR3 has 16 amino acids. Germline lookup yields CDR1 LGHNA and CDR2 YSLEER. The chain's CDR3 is CASSQAAGRNTDTQYF. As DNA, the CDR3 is TGCGCCAGCAGCCAAGCGGCAGGGAGGAACACAGATACGCAGTATTTT.